The table lists the clone carrying this TCR beta chain with many counts. What it binds is not known. These data are taken from a study of CD8 T cells in ankylosing spondylitis. Notes on the study in general: What seemed typical of ankylosing spondylitis blood was a TCR beta motif built from roughly eight highly homologous variants. Matched synovial fluid from ankylosing spondylitis patients was reported to be enriched for disease-linked clones. A subset of motif variants has previously been described in the synovial fluid and blood of reactive arthritis. Those disease-linked clones were CD8+; they were also relatively rare in peripheral blood.

V was clipped by 0 bases and J by 2 bases; unmatched bases: 2. Germline V CDR1 and CDR2: SGHRS, YFSETQ. The CDR3 has 16 residues. Quantitative 5'-RACE was performed with molecular barcodes, and it yielded the TCR beta libraries. TCRdb re-analysed the 5' RACE reads in MiXCR, keeping a single row per CDR3 protein. The sample holds about 500,000 distinct CDR3 sequences, over 4% seen once. Sequencing input: blood, either unsorted or a sorted T cell fraction (not recorded which). The rearrangement uses TRBV5-1 and TRBJ2-1; 10 bases agree with TRBD1. The source of this sequence is a male donor with ankylosing spondylitis. DNA for the CDR3: TGCGCCAGCAGCTTGGGGGACAGGGGTCCCTACAATGAGCAGTTCTTC. Encoded protein: CASSLGDRGPYNEQFF.